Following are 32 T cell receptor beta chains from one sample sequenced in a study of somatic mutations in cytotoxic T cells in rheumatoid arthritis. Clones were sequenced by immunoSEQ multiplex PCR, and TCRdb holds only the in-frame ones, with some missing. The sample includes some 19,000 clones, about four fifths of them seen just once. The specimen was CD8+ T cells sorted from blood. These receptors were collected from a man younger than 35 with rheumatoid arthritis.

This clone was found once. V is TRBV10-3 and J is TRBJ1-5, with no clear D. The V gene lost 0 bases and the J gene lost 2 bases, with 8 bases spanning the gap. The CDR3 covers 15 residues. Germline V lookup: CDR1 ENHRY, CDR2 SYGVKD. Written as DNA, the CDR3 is TGTGCCATCAGTGAGTCGCCCAGTGGCAATCAGCCCCAGCATTTT. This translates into CAISESPSGNQPQHF.

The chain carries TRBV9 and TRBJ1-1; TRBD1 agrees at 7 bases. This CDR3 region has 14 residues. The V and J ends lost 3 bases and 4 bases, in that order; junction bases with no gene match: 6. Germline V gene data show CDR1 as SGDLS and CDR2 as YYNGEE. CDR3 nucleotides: TGTGCCAGCAGCGCCGACAGGGTGGGCACTGAAGCTTTCTTT. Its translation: CASSADRVGTEAFF.

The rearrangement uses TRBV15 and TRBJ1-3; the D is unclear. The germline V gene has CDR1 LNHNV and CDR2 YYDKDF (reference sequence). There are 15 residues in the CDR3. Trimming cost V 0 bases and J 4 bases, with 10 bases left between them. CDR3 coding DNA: TGTGCCACCAGCAGAGATGGGGTCTCCGGAAACACCATATATTTT. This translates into CATSRDGVSGNTIYF.

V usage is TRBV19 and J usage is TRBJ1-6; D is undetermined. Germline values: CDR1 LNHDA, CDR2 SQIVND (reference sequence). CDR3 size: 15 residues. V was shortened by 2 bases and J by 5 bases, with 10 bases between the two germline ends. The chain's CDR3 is CASSITRMDNSPLHF. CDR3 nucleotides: TGTGCCAGTAGTATAACAAGGATGGATAATTCACCCCTCCACTTT.

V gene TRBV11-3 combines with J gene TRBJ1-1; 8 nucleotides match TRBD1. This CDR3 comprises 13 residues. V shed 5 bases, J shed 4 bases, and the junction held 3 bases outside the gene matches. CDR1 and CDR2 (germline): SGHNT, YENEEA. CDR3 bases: TGTGCCAGCAGCGTTACAGGGGGCACTGAAGCTTTCTTT. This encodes CASSVTGGTEAFF. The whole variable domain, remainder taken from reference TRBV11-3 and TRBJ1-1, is EAGVVQSPRYKIIEKKQPVAFWCNPISGHNTLYWYLQNLGQGPELLIRYENEEAVDDSQLPKDRFSAERLKGVDSTLKIQPAELGDSAVYLCASSVTGGTEAFFGQGTRLTVV.

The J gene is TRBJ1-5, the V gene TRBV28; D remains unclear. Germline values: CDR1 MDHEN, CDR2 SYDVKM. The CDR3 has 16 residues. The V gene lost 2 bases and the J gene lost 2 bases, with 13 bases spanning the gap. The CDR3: CASSLTGTLGNQPQHF. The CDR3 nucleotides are TGTGCCAGCAGTTTAACGGGCACACTGGGCAATCAGCCCCAGCATTTT.

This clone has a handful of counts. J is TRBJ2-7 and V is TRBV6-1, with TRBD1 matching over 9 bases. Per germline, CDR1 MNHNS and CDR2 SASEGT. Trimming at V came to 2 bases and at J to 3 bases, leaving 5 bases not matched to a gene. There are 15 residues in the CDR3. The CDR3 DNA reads TGTGCCAGCAGTGAAACCGAGACAGGGGGCTACGAGCAGTACTTC. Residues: CASSETETGGYEQYF.

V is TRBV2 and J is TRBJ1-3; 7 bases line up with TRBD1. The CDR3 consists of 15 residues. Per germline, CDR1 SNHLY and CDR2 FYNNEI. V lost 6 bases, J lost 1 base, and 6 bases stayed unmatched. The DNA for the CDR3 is TGTGCCAGCAGGGCCCCAGGGGGTTCTGGAAACACCATATATTTT. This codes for CASRAPGGSGNTIYF. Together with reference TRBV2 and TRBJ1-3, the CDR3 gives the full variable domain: EPEVTQTPSHQVTQMGQEVILRCVPISNHLYFYWYRQILGQKVEFLVSFYNNEISEKSEIFDDQFSVERPDGSNFTLKIRSTKLEDSAMYFCASRAPGGSGNTIYFGEGSWLTVV.

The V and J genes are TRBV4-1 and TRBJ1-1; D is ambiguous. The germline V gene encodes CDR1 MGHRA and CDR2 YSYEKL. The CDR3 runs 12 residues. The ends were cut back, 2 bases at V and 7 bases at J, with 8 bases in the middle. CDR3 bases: TGCGCCAGCAGCCAACAAGGACGTGAAGCTTTCTTT. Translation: CASSQQGREAFF.

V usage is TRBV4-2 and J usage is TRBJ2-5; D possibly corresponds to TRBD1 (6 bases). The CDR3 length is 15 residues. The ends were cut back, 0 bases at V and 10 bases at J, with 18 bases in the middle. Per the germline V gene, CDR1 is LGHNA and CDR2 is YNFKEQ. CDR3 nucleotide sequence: TGTGCCAGCAGCCAAGAAGGGACACATCCAGTAGTCCAGTACTTC. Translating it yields CASSQEGTHPVVQYF.

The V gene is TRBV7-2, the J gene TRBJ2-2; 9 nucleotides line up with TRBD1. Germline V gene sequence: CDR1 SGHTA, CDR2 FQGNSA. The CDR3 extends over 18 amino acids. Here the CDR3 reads CAPTTLQAGTGCTGELFF. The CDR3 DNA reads TGTGCTCCGACCACCCTCCAGGCAGGGACAGGGTGCACCGGGGAGCTGTTTTTT.

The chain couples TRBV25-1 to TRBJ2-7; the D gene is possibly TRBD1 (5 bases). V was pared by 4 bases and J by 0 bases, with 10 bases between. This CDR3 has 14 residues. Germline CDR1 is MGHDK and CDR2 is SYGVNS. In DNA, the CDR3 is TGTGCCAGCAGTGTTACAGGTAGCTCCTACGAGCAGTACTTC. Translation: CASSVTGSSYEQYF.

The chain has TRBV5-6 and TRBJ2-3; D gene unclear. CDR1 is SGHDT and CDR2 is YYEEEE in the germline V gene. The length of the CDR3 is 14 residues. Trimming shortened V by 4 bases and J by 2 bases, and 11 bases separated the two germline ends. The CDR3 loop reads CASSPGPFTDTQYF. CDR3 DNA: TGTGCCAGCAGCCCCGGGCCTTTCACAGATACGCAGTATTTT.

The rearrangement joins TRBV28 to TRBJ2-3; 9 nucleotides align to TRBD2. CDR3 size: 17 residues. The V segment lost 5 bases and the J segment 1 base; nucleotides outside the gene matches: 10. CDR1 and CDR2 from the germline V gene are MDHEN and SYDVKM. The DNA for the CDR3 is TGTGCCAGCAGTATAACGGAGCGGGGGGTTGGCACAGATACGCAGTATTTT. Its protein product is CASSITERGVGTDTQYF.

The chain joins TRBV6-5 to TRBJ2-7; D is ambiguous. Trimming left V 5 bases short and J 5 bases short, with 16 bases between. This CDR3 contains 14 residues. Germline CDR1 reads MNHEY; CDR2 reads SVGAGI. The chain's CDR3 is CASSPEYGGHEQYF. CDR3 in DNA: TGTGCCAGCAGTCCCGAGTATGGCGGACACGAGCAGTACTTC.

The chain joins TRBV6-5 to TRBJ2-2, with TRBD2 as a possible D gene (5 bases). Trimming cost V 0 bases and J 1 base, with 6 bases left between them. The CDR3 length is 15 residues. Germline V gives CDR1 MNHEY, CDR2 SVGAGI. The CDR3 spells CASSYSAGNTGELFF. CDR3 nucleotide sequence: TGTGCCAGCAGTTACTCGGCGGGGAACACCGGGGAGCTGTTTTTT.

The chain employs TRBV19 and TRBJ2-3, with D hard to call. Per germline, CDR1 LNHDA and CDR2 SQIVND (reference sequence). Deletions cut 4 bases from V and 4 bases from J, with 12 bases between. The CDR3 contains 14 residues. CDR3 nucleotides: TGTGCCAGTAGTACCGCCACTCCTCCAGATACGCAGTATTTT. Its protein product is CASSTATPPDTQYF.

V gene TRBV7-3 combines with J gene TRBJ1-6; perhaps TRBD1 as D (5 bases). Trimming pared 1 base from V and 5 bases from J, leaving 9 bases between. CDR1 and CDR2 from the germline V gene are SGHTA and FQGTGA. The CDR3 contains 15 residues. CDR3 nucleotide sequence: TGTGCCAGCAGCTTAATGGGACGGGATAATTCACCCCTCCACTTT. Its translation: CASSLMGRDNSPLHF. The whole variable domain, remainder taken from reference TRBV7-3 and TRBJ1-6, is GAGVSQTPSNKVTEKGKYVELRCDPISGHTALYWYRQSLGQGPEFLIYFQGTGAADDSGLPNDRFFAVRPEGSVSTLKIQRTERGDSAVYLCASSLMGRDNSPLHFGNGTRLTVT.

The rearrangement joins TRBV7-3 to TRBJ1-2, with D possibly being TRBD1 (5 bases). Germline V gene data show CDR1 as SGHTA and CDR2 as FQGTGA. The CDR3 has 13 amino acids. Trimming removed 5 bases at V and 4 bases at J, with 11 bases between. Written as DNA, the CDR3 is TGTGCCAGCAGCGAAACAGGAGGCTATGGCTACACCTTC. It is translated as CASSETGGYGYTF. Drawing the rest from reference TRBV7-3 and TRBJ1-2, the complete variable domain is GAGVSQTPSNKVTEKGKYVELRCDPISGHTALYWYRQSLGQGPEFLIYFQGTGAADDSGLPNDRFFAVRPEGSVSTLKIQRTERGDSAVYLCASSETGGYGYTFGSGTRLTVV.

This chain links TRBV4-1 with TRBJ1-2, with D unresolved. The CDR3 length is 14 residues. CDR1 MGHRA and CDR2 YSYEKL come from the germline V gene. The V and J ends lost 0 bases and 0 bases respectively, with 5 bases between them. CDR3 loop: CASSQEPANYGYTF. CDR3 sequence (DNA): TGCGCCAGCAGCCAAGAGCCAGCTAACTATGGCTACACCTTC.

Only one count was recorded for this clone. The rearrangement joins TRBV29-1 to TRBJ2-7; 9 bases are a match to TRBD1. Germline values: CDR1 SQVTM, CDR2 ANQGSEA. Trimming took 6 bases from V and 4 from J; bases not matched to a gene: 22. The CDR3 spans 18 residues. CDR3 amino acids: CSVMGGTGPYAGSYEQYF. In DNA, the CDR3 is TGCAGCGTGATGGGCGGGACAGGGCCCTATGCGGGGAGTTACGAGCAGTACTTC.

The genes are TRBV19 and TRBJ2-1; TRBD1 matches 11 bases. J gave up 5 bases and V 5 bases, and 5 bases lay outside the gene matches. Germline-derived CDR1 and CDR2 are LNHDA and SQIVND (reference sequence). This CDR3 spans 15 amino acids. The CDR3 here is CASSPGQGAHNEQFF. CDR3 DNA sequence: TGTGCCAGTAGTCCTGGACAGGGGGCCCACAATGAGCAGTTCTTC.

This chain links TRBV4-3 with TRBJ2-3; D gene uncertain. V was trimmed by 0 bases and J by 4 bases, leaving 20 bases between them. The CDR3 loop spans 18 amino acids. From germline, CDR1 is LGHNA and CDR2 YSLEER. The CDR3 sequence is CASSQEEMAEGSPDTQYF. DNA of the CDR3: TGCGCCAGCAGCCAAGAAGAGATGGCAGAAGGCTCGCCAGATACGCAGTATTTT.

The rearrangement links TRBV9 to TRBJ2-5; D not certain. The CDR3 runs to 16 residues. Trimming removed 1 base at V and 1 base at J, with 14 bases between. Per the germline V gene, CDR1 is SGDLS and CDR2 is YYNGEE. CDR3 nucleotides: TGTGCCAGCAGCGTATTCGGTGGGGTCCTCCAAGAGACCCAGTACTTC. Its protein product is CASSVFGGVLQETQYF.

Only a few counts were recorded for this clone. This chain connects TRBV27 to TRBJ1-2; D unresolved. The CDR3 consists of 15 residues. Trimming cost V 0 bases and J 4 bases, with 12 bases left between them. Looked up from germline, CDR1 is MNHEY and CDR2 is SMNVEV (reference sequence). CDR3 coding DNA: TGTGCCAGCAGTTTATCGAGGAGAGGAGGCTATGGCTACACCTTC. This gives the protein CASSLSRRGGYGYTF.

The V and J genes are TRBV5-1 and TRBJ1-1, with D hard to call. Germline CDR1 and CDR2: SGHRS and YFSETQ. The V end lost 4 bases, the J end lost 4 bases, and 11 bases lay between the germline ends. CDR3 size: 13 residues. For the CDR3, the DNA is TGCGCCAGCAGCGCCGTATGGGGCACTGAAGCTTTCTTT. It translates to CASSAVWGTEAFF.

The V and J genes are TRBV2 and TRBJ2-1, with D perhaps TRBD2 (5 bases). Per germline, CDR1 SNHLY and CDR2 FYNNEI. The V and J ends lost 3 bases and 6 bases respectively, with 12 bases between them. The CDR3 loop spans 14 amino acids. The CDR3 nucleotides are TGTGCCAGCAGTGATACGAAGGCGGGCAATGAGCAGTTCTTC. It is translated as CASSDTKAGNEQFF.

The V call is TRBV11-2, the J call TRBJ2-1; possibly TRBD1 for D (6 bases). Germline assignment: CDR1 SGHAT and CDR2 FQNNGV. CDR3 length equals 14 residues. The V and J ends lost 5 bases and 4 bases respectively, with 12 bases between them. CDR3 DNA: TGTGCCAGCAGCCGAGCAGGGGAATACAATGAGCAGTTCTTC. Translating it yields CASSRAGEYNEQFF.

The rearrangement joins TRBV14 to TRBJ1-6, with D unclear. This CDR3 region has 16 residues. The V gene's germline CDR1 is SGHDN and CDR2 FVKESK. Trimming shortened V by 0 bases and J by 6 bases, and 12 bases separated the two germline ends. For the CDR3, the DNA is TGTGCCAGCAGCCAAGATCCTTGGCTCCCTAATTCACCCCTCCACTTT. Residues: CASSQDPWLPNSPLHF.

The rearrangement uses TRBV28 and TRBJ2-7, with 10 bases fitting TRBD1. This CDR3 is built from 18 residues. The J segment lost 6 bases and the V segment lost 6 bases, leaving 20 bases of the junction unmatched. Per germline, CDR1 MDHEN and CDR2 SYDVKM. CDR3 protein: CASRTTMSKGQGLLEQYF. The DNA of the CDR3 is TGTGCCAGCAGAACCACAATGTCAAAGGGACAGGGGTTGCTCGAGCAGTACTTC.

CDR3 bases: TGTGCCAGCAGCTTGGGACTAGCATACTCCTGGAATGAGCAGTTCTTC. It is translated as CASSLGLAYSWNEQFF. J is TRBJ2-1 and V is TRBV7-8, with 9 bases matching TRBD2. CDR3 length: 16 residues. V dropped 3 bases and J dropped 7; count of bases not matched to a gene: 10. CDR1 SGHVS and CDR2 FQNEAQ come from the germline V gene.

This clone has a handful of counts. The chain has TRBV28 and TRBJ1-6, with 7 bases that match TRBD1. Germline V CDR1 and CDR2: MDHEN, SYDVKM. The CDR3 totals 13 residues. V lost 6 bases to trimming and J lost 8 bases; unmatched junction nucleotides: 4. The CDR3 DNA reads TGTGCCAGCAGCCTAGGGACAGATTCACCCCTCCACTTT. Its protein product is CASSLGTDSPLHF.